One T cell receptor (beta chain) is described in this entry. Its antigen is unknown. This specimen comes from a study of T cells in localized non-small cell lung cancer. This CDR3 has 16 residues. Germline CDR1 and CDR2: LNHDA and SQIVND (reference sequence). The V gene lost 6 bases and the J gene lost 0 bases, with 14 bases spanning the gap. Assay: immunoSEQ multiplex PCR; the TCRdb copy retains only in-frame clones and omits some. In the table there are about 34,000 clones, roughly 93% of which are singletons. Broader study findings: Tumor showed lower T cell clonality than uninvolved adjacent lung, where it was highest. Without multi-region sequencing, intratumor heterogeneity could not be excluded. Adjacent lung held a median roughly 50 of the top 100 tumor clones.

The sample in question was peripheral blood, obtained before any cancer treatment. This receptor was obtained from a female donor over 55 with stage I lung adenocarcinoma. The chain recombines TRBV19 with TRBJ1-4, with D perhaps matching TRBD1 (6 bases). For the CDR3, the DNA is TGTGCCAGTAGCCGGGGGCAGCAAGCAACTAATGAAAAACTGTTTTTT. Its protein is CASSRGQQATNEKLFF. Based on the CDR3 plus reference TRBV19 and TRBJ1-4, the full variable domain is DGGITQSPKYLFRKEGQNVTLSCEQNLNHDAMYWYRQDPGQGLRLIYYSQIVNDFQKGDIAEGYSVSREKKESFPLTVTSAQKNPTAFYLCASSRGQQATNEKLFFGSGTQLSVL.